This TCR beta chain derives from a study of regulatory and conventional T cells in breast cancer (dated by TCRdb to between 2014 and 2017). From a lookup of the germline V gene (reference sequence), CDR1 and CDR2 are DFQATT and SNEGSKA. From the cysteine up to the phenylalanine, the CDR3 has a length of 15 residues. The sequence is cut down to CDR3 DNA, 45 bases in frame from base 1. V trim: 5 bases; J trim: 4 bases; unmatched bases: 8. This clonotype was observed a single time. Its antigen target is currently unknown. It has no much larger one-base neighbor in the sample; base qualities were not kept. One read provides weak support. The library was generated by PCR. Sequencing instrument: 454 GS FLX Titanium. In-frame beta chains were kept once TCRdb had trimmed the public reads at Q25 with fastp and called clones with MiXCR. Records with the same CDR3 protein are collapsed into one entry carrying the most frequent genes and DNA. Here the sample has about 550 distinct CDR3 sequences; just over 50% occur a single time. Less than 20% of the sample is taken by the ten largest.

This TCR was sampled from a female donor with breast cancer. Sequencing was done on a sample of conventional T cells from blood. This chain is built from TRBV20-1 and TRBJ2-5; 12 bases in the middle match TRBD2. The CDR3 region reads CSADPGLAGTETQYF. The DNA reads as follows: TGCAGTGCTGATCCGGGACTAGCGGGTACAGAGACCCAGTACTTC.